This entry describes one T cell receptor (beta chain). The conserved final phenylalanine or tryptophan is absent from the CDR3, which likely points to a read error. Next came a second PCR, run for 7 to 11 cycles, which used a sample-barcoded 5' primer along with a J-beta primer mix. TCRdb ran MiXCR on the 5' RACE reads and lists one entry per CDR3 protein. Of 1.5 million to 2 million distinct CDR3 sequences in the sample, 28% were seen once. The data derive from a study of blood T cells in healthy people across ages. The CDR3 covers 14 residues. V was shortened by 4 bases and J by 2 bases, with 12 bases between the two germline ends.

The genes are TRBV12-3 or TRBV12-4 and TRBJ2-7; the D gene is possibly TRBD1 (5 bases). This receptor was identified in a woman aged 25 to 39 in good health. Sequencing used blood. CDR3 sequence (DNA): TGTGCCAGCAGTTCTCACGACAGACCCTACGAGCAGTACATC. Translated, it gives CASSSHDRPYEQYI.